A single sample is the source of the 28 T cell receptor beta chains below, sequenced in a study of shared clonotypes between healthy human individuals (dated by TCRdb to the early 2020s). The library came from the immunoSEQ multiplex PCR assay. TCRdb provides this immuneACCESS table in a form limited to in-frame rearrangements. Some clones are lacking; in checked studies, under half of them reflect an unresolved V gene, and why the rest are absent is not known. This sample holds some 2.4 million clones; under 95% were observed only once. The ten biggest clones cover 0.36% of the sample. The sequenced sample consisted of naive CD4+ T cells from PBMCs. Reading the label with the study, this specimen's cell subset or site is: CD45RA+ positively selected. All receptors derive from a man aged 18 to 35 in good health. Some clones in this sample may be carry-over from other donors' samples.

The gene calls are TRBV4-3 and TRBJ2-7; D possibly uses TRBD1 or TRBD2 (5 bases each). The CDR3 consists of 15 residues. The germline gives CDR1 LGHNA, CDR2 YSLEER. The ends were cut back, 3 bases at V and 5 bases at J, with 17 bases in the middle. CDR3 coding DNA: TGCGCCAGCAGCCATGGGACGCCTAGCCAGCACGAGCAGTACTTC. Translation gives CASSHGTPSQHEQYF.

In its sample, this clone was seen many times. V usage is TRBV7-9 and J usage is TRBJ2-7, with D possibly matching TRBD1 (6 bases). The CDR3 totals 16 residues. Germline values: CDR1 SEHNR, CDR2 FQNEAQ (reference sequence). Trimming took 1 base from V and 2 from J, leaving 15 bases between them. The CDR3 loop reads CASSLEGGPTPYEQYF. CDR3 bases: TGTGCCAGCAGCTTAGAAGGGGGACCGACCCCCTACGAGCAGTACTTC.

This sequence joins TRBV5-6 and TRBJ2-1; 8 bases fit TRBD1. V dropped 3 bases and J dropped 7; count of bases not matched to a gene: 12. This CDR3 comprises 16 residues. Germline V CDR1 and CDR2: SGHDT, YYEEEE. The DNA for the CDR3 is TGTGCCAGCAGCTCGGCGACGGACAGGGTCCCAAATGAGCAGTTCTTC. It yields the protein CASSSATDRVPNEQFF.

In the case of this clone: The sample has other DNA sequences that encode this CDR3 too. The chain is built from TRBV11-3 and TRBJ1-1; D gene unclear. Germline V gene data show CDR1 as SGHNT and CDR2 as YENEEA. The V end was cut by 0 bases, the J end by 3 bases, with 5 bases between. The CDR3 has 13 residues. CDR3 nucleotide sequence: TGTGCCAGCAGCTTAGAGGCAGACACTGAAGCTTTCTTT. It is translated as CASSLEADTEAFF.

The rearrangement joins TRBV15 to TRBJ1-4; TRBD1 matches 10 bases. CDR1 and CDR2 from the germline V gene are LNHNV and YYDKDF (reference sequence). The CDR3 sequence is 15 residues long. Trimming removed 0 bases from V and 8 bases from J; junction bases left unmatched: 3. As DNA, the CDR3 is TGTGCCACCAGCAGAGAGGGACAGGGGTACGAAAAACTGTTTTTT. As protein: CATSREGQGYEKLFF.

The chain uses TRBV4-2 and TRBJ2-7; D perhaps matches TRBD2 (6 bases). Trimming took off 4 bases at V and 6 bases at J, with 25 bases between the two ends. Germline loops: CDR1 LGHNA, CDR2 YNFKEQ. The CDR3 runs to 17 residues. CDR3 nucleotides: TGTGCCAGCAGCCTTACGACTAGATCAGCAGGGATTCGCGAGCAGTACTTC. Its translation: CASSLTTRSAGIREQYF.

The chain couples TRBV28 to TRBJ2-1; a possible D gene is TRBD2 (6 bases). The ends were cut back, 2 bases at V and 2 bases at J, with 10 bases in the middle. Germline V gene sequence: CDR1 MDHEN, CDR2 SYDVKM. CDR3 length: 15 residues. This CDR3 is CASSLEAGTYNEQFF. DNA for the CDR3: TGTGCCAGCAGTTTAGAGGCGGGAACCTACAATGAGCAGTTCTTC.

The chain combines TRBV19 with TRBJ2-1; D is unresolved. The germline CDR1 and CDR2 sequences are LNHDA and SQIVND (reference sequence). The CDR3 sequence is 14 residues long. V dropped 10 bases and J dropped 7 bases, with 20 bases sitting between them. The CDR3 DNA sequence: TGTGCCACCAGAGAGTATGACTCCAAGAATGAGCAGTTCTTC. This sequence encodes CATREYDSKNEQFF.

This chain connects TRBV7-3 to TRBJ2-1; unclear D gene. With 0 bases removed from V and 6 bases from J, the gap between germline ends came to 9 bases. The CDR3 extends over 14 amino acids. CDR1 and CDR2 (germline): SGHTA, FQGTGA. The CDR3 nucleotides are TGTGCCAGCAGCTTAACGAACTGGGCCAATGAGCAGTTCTTC. Protein product: CASSLTNWANEQFF.

The gene calls are TRBV28 and TRBJ2-3, with TRBD2 as a possible D gene (7 bases). The CDR3 consists of 13 residues. V was cut by 7 bases and J by 2 bases, with 10 bases left in between. Germline lookup yields CDR1 MDHEN and CDR2 SYDVKM. The CDR3 here is CASKGGATDTQYF. The CDR3, as DNA: TGTGCCAGCAAGGGGGGGGCCACAGATACGCAGTATTTT.

V gene TRBV7-6 combines with J gene TRBJ2-1; 7 bases are a match to TRBD2. Germline trimming cut 3 bases from V and 8 bases from J; bases unmatched to any gene: 4. The CDR3 runs to 13 residues. Germline-derived CDR1 and CDR2 are SGHVS and FNYEAQ. CDR3 DNA: TGTGCCAGCAGCTTTTGGACTAGAGATGAGCAGTTCTTC. Encoded protein: CASSFWTRDEQFF.

V gene TRBV6-5 combines with J gene TRBJ2-1; D is possibly TRBD2 (6 bases). The ends were cut back, 11 bases at V and 9 bases at J, with 23 bases in the middle. CDR1 is MNHEY, CDR2 SVGAGI, per germline. CDR3 size: 14 residues. As DNA, the CDR3 is TGTGCCGCCTCTTCGGACTACCCTCATGGTGAGCAGTTCTTC. It yields the protein CAASSDYPHGEQFF.

The chain joins TRBV7-9 to TRBJ1-2; D gene ambiguous. The V end was cut by 5 bases, the J end by 7 bases, with 14 bases between. Germline CDR1 is SEHNR and CDR2 is FQNEAQ (reference sequence). The CDR3 sequence is 13 residues long. The CDR3 loop is CASSPDGAGGYTF. The CDR3 DNA sequence: TGTGCCAGCAGCCCGGATGGTGCGGGTGGCTACACCTTC.

This clone was counted once. The V gene is TRBV4-3, the J gene TRBJ1-1; D not certain. The CDR3 runs to 13 residues. Trimming took 4 bases from V and 4 from J, leaving 10 bases between them. The germline CDR1 and CDR2 sequences are LGHNA and YSLEER. CDR3 amino acids: CASSRAEGTEAFF. The CDR3 bases are TGCGCCAGCAGCCGAGCAGAGGGCACTGAAGCTTTCTTT.

This clone was observed a few times. The genes are TRBV6-1 and TRBJ1-2; D uncertain. This CDR3 is 14 amino acids long. Germline V gives CDR1 MNHNS, CDR2 SASEGT. The V and J ends lost 7 bases and 4 bases respectively, with 16 bases between them. The CDR3 loop is CASIDPGRGYGYTF. The CDR3 DNA follows: TGTGCCAGCATCGACCCAGGCCGGGGCTATGGCTACACCTTC.

The rearrangement uses TRBV14 and TRBJ2-5, with D uncertain. CDR1 is SGHDN and CDR2 is FVKESK in the germline V gene. With 0 bases removed from V and 0 bases from J, the gap between germline ends came to 11 bases. The CDR3 runs 16 residues. The CDR3 DNA follows: TGTGCCAGCAGCCAAGATGCGCTCCCGTACCAAGAGACCCAGTACTTC. It is translated as CASSQDALPYQETQYF.

This chain uses TRBV30 with TRBJ1-4; D is unresolved. Germline-derived CDR1 and CDR2 are GTSNPN and SVGIG (reference sequence). The CDR3 consists of 13 residues. The V end lost 3 bases, the J end lost 4 bases, and 9 bases lay between the germline ends. CDR3 bases: TGTGCCTGGAGGAATCGGGGTAATGAAAAACTGTTTTTT. This encodes CAWRNRGNEKLFF.

This clone was recorded only once. This CDR3 reads CASSAYSLLNTEAFF. Written as DNA, the CDR3 is TGTGCCAGCAGTGCATACAGCTTGCTGAACACTGAAGCTTTCTTT. The rearrangement links TRBV6-1 to TRBJ1-1; D is unresolved. The CDR3 spans 15 residues. Germline loops: CDR1 MNHNS, CDR2 SASEGT. V lost 4 bases and J lost 0, with 12 bases in between.

The chain couples TRBV5-1 to TRBJ2-3; D perhaps matches TRBD2 (6 bases). V was trimmed by 9 bases and J by 1 base, leaving 24 bases between them. Per the germline V gene, CDR1 is SGHRS and CDR2 is YFSETQ. CDR3 length equals 17 residues. CDR3 residues: CANRGGEPLGRTDTQYF. For the CDR3, the DNA is TGCGCCAACAGAGGAGGGGAACCATTGGGCCGCACAGATACGCAGTATTTT.

The chain is built from TRBV6-4 and TRBJ2-7; D might be TRBD1 (5 bases). Germline CDR1 reads MRHNA; CDR2 reads SNTAGT. The CDR3 runs to 13 residues. V was clipped by 3 bases and J by 10 bases, with 16 bases between them. CDR3 sequence reads: CASSERPDTRQYF. CDR3 bases: TGTGCCAGCAGTGAGCGGCCGGACACGAGACAGTACTTC.

This clone appeared a single time. The chain employs TRBV7-3 and TRBJ2-4, with a tentative D call TRBD2 (5 bases). The germline CDR1 and CDR2 sequences are SGHTA and FQGTGA. The CDR3 loop spans 18 amino acids. V shed 2 bases and J shed 1 base, with 18 bases lying between them. In DNA form, the CDR3 reads TGTGCCAGCAGCTTAGGTGAGGCGGGCTGGTTGGCCAAAAACATTCAGTACTTC. Translation: CASSLGEAGWLAKNIQYF.

V and J are TRBV9 and TRBJ2-3; 8 nucleotides line up with TRBD1. This CDR3 contains 16 residues. The junction had 3 bases not matched to a gene; V was cut back by 0 bases and J by 0 bases. CDR1 is SGDLS and CDR2 is YYNGEE in the germline V gene. Here the CDR3 DNA reads TGTGCCAGCAGCGTAGCCCGGACAGGGAGCACAGATACGCAGTATTTT. It is translated as CASSVARTGSTDTQYF. Drawing the rest from reference TRBV9 and TRBJ2-3, the complete variable domain is DSGVTQTPKHLITATGQRVTLRCSPRSGDLSVYWYQQSLDQGLQFLIQYYNGEERAKGNILERFSAQQFPDLHSELNLSSLELGDSALYFCASSVARTGSTDTQYFGPGTRLTVL.

The genes are TRBV7-8 and TRBJ2-5, with D possibly being TRBD1 (5 bases). The V gene's germline CDR1 is SGHVS and CDR2 FQNEAQ. The CDR3 is 14 amino acids. V was cut by 4 bases and J by 1 base, with 10 bases left in between. The CDR3 DNA is TGTGCCAGCAGCTATGGGGCGGTCCAAGAGACCCAGTACTTC. Translated, it gives CASSYGAVQETQYF.

This chain links TRBV4-2 with TRBJ2-3, with 11 bases fitting TRBD2. Germline CDR1 reads LGHNA; CDR2 reads YNFKEQ. Trimming at V came to 1 base and at J to 5 bases, leaving 5 bases not matched to a gene. This CDR3 is 16 amino acids long. CDR3 coding DNA: TGTGCCAGCAGCCAAGGGACTAGCGGGCTCGGAGATACGCAGTATTTT. It translates to CASSQGTSGLGDTQYF.

This rearrangement joins TRBV25-1 to TRBJ1-4; tentative D call: TRBD1 (6 bases). The V end lost 4 bases, the J end lost 0 bases, and 12 bases lay between the germline ends. Germline V CDR1 and CDR2: MGHDK, SYGVNS. There are 16 residues in the CDR3. DNA for the CDR3: TGTGCCAGCAGTGGGGGGCGCTATGCAACTAATGAAAAACTGTTTTTT. The encoded protein is CASSGGRYATNEKLFF. Filled out from reference TRBV25-1 and TRBJ1-4, the complete variable domain reads EADIYQTPRYLVIGTGKKITLECSQTMGHDKMYWYQQDPGMELHLIHYSYGVNSTEKGDLSSESTVSRIRTEHFPLTLESARPSHTSQYLCASSGGRYATNEKLFFGSGTQLSVL.

The rearrangement joins TRBV6-5 to TRBJ2-5; 10 positions agree with TRBD1. Trimming removed 6 bases from V and 3 bases from J; junction bases left unmatched: 4. This CDR3 is built from 14 residues. Germline CDR1 is MNHEY and CDR2 is SVGAGI. The CDR3 here is CASRGQGIKETQYF. The CDR3 DNA sequence: TGTGCCAGCAGGGGACAGGGGATAAAAGAGACCCAGTACTTC.

Written as DNA, the CDR3 is TGTGCCAGCAGTTACAGTGGACAGTTACAAAGGCAGCCCCAGCATTTT. Its protein is CASSYSGQLQRQPQHF. The chain couples TRBV6-6 to TRBJ1-5, with a tentative D call TRBD1 (6 bases). Between the trimmed V and J ends, which lost 2 bases and 7 bases, there was a span of 18 bases. The V gene's germline CDR1 is MNHNY and CDR2 SVGAGI (reference sequence). This CDR3 has 16 residues.

The J gene is TRBJ1-2, the V gene TRBV4-1; possible D gene TRBD1, 5 bases. V lost 2 bases, J lost 13 bases, and 14 bases lay in between. The germline V gene has CDR1 MGHRA and CDR2 YSYEKL. The CDR3 consists of 12 residues. CDR3: CASSQPWGDPTF. The CDR3 nucleotides are TGCGCCAGCAGCCAACCATGGGGGGATCCCACCTTC.